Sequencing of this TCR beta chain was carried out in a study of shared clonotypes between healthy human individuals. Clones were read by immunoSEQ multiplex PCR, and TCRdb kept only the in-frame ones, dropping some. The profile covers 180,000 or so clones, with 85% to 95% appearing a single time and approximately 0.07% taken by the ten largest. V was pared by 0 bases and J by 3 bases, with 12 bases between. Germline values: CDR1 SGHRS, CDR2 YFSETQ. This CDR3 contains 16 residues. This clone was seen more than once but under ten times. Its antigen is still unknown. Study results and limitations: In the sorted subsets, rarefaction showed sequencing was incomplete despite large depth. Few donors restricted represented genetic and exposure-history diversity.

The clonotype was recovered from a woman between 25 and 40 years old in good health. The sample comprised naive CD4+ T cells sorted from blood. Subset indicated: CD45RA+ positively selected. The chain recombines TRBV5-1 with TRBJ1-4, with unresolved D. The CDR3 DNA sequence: TGCGCCAGCAGCTTGGTGGGTGTCCGGGCTAATGAAAAACTGTTTTTT. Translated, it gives CASSLVGVRANEKLFF.